These T cell receptor beta chains were read from a single sample in a study of early T cells in non-severe SARS-CoV-2 infection. TCRdb re-called the 5' RACE reads through MiXCR, storing one row per CDR3 protein. The sample has 60,000 to 75,000 distinct CDR3 sequences; roughly 10% are singletons. The sequenced material came from whole blood. The source is an adult who was a healthcare worker with PCR-confirmed SARS-CoV-2 infection or an uninfected control (not recorded which). CDR3s include the opening cysteine and the closing phenylalanine or tryptophan. A D gene is named only where the DNA matches it firmly. Only some rows state a clone size, as once, few, many or a class for expanded clones.

v_gene: TRBV5-1; d_gene: -; abundance: few; j_gene: TRBJ2-1; len: 12; CDR3aa: CASSFPGDEQFF; CDR3nt: TGCGCCAGCAGCTTTCCTGGGGACGAGCAGTTCTTC
v_gene: TRBV6-2/TRBV6-3; d_gene: -; abundance: few; j_gene: TRBJ2-2; len: 15; CDR3aa: CASSYWRGNTGELFF; CDR3nt: TGTGCCAGCAGTTACTGGAGGGGTAACACCGGGGAGCTGTTTTTT
v_gene: TRBV29-1; d_gene: -; abundance: -; j_gene: TRBJ1-2; len: 11; CDR3aa: CSVGEDYGYTF; CDR3nt: TGCAGCGTTGGGGAAGACTATGGCTACACCTTC
v_gene: TRBV9; d_gene: -; abundance: -; j_gene: TRBJ1-2; len: 15; CDR3aa: CASSAGAGEGYGYTF; CDR3nt: TGTGCCAGCAGCGCAGGGGCAGGGGAGGGCTATGGCTACACCTTC
v_gene: TRBV4-1; d_gene: -; abundance: many; j_gene: TRBJ2-2; len: 17; CDR3aa: CASSQAPWRGNTGELFF; CDR3nt: TGCGCCAGCAGCCAAGCTCCGTGGAGAGGGAACACCGGGGAGCTGTTTTTT
v_gene: TRBV6-5; d_gene: TRBD1; abundance: -; j_gene: TRBJ2-7; len: 12; CDR3aa: CASGPGGYEQYF; CDR3nt: TGTGCCAGCGGTCCAGGGGGCTACGAGCAGTACTTC
v_gene: TRBV7-9; d_gene: -; abundance: many; j_gene: TRBJ1-3; len: 12; CDR3aa: CASSRRQYTIYF; CDR3nt: TGTGCCAGCAGCCGAAGACAGTACACCATATATTTT
v_gene: TRBV11-2; d_gene: -; abundance: many; j_gene: TRBJ2-1; len: 15; CDR3aa: CASSPRDGKHHEQFF; CDR3nt: TGTGCCAGCAGCCCCCGGGACGGGAAACACCATGAGCAGTTCTTC
v_gene: TRBV7-8; d_gene: TRBD1; abundance: -; j_gene: TRBJ2-2; len: 17; CDR3aa: CASSLVQGQGYPGELFF; CDR3nt: TGTGCCAGCAGCTTGGTACAGGGACAGGGATACCCCGGGGAGCTGTTTTTT
v_gene: TRBV7-8; d_gene: -; abundance: -; j_gene: TRBJ2-7; len: 14; CDR3aa: CASSSEGRAYEQYF; CDR3nt: TGTGCCAGCAGCTCCGAGGGTAGGGCCTACGAGCAGTACTTC
v_gene: TRBV7-8; d_gene: -; abundance: -; j_gene: TRBJ1-5; len: 13; CDR3aa: CASSFGRGEPQHF; CDR3nt: TGTGCCAGCAGCTTTGGCCGGGGGGAGCCCCAGCATTTT
v_gene: TRBV6-6; d_gene: -; abundance: few; j_gene: TRBJ1-1; len: 15; CDR3aa: CASSTYRVLGTEAFF; CDR3nt: TGTGCCAGCAGTACATACAGGGTATTAGGCACTGAAGCTTTCTTT
v_gene: TRBV3-1; d_gene: TRBD2; abundance: many; j_gene: TRBJ2-1; len: 15; CDR3aa: CASSLLAKSYNEQFF; CDR3nt: TGTGCCAGCAGCCTACTAGCGAAATCCTACAATGAGCAGTTCTTC
v_gene: TRBV12-3/TRBV12-4; d_gene: -; abundance: few; j_gene: TRBJ2-2; len: 13; CDR3aa: CASSLFNTGELFF; CDR3nt: TGTGCCAGCAGTTTATTTAACACCGGGGAGCTGTTTTTT
v_gene: TRBV30; d_gene: -; abundance: -; j_gene: TRBJ1-6; len: 10; CDR3aa: CAWNYQPLHF; CDR3nt: TGTGCCTGGAATTATCAACCCCTCCACTTT
v_gene: TRBV20-1; d_gene: -; abundance: many; j_gene: TRBJ1-5; len: 15; CDR3aa: CSATLGTNSNQPQHF; CDR3nt: TGCAGTGCTACCCTCGGGACAAATAGCAATCAGCCCCAGCATTTT
v_gene: TRBV20-1; d_gene: TRBD1; abundance: -; j_gene: TRBJ2-1; len: 16; CDR3aa: CSARAVTGGFWNEQFF; CDR3nt: TGCAGTGCTAGAGCCGTGACAGGGGGCTTTTGGAATGAGCAGTTCTTC
v_gene: TRBV18; d_gene: TRBD1; abundance: few; j_gene: TRBJ1-2; len: 15; CDR3aa: CASSPGQGTNYGYTF; CDR3nt: TGTGCCAGCTCACCTGGACAGGGGACTAACTATGGCTACACCTTC
v_gene: TRBV5-6; d_gene: TRBD2; abundance: many; j_gene: TRBJ2-1; len: 14; CDR3aa: CASSSLGLAGREFF; CDR3nt: TGTGCCAGCAGCTCTTTGGGACTAGCGGGACGGGAGTTCTTC
v_gene: TRBV5-1; d_gene: -; abundance: -; j_gene: TRBJ2-1; len: 14; CDR3aa: CASSLAATYNEQFF; CDR3nt: TGCGCCAGCAGCTTGGCGGCTACCTACAATGAGCAGTTCTTC
v_gene: TRBV7-9; d_gene: -; abundance: few; j_gene: TRBJ1-6; len: 15; CDR3aa: CASSLTGQGPSPLHF; CDR3nt: TGTGCCAGCAGCTTAACGGGTCAGGGGCCTTCACCCCTCCACTTT
v_gene: TRBV18; d_gene: -; abundance: many; j_gene: TRBJ1-5; len: 15; CDR3aa: CASSNNRDFNQPQHF; CDR3nt: TGTGCCAGCTCGAATAACCGGGACTTCAATCAGCCCCAGCATTTT
v_gene: TRBV7-2; d_gene: TRBD2; abundance: -; j_gene: TRBJ2-5; len: 16; CDR3aa: CASSLASPAGREAQYF; CDR3nt: TGTGCCAGCAGCTTAGCTTCCCCTGCAGGGAGGGAGGCCCAGTACTTC
v_gene: TRBV19; d_gene: TRBD2; abundance: -; j_gene: TRBJ2-1; len: 15; CDR3aa: CASGASGGLYNEQFF; CDR3nt: TGTGCCAGCGGGGCTAGCGGGGGCCTTTACAATGAGCAGTTCTTC
v_gene: TRBV27; d_gene: -; abundance: many; j_gene: TRBJ2-6; len: 15; CDR3aa: CASSPGDVPANVLTF; CDR3nt: TGTGCCAGCAGTCCGGGGGACGTGCCGGCCAACGTCCTGACTTTC